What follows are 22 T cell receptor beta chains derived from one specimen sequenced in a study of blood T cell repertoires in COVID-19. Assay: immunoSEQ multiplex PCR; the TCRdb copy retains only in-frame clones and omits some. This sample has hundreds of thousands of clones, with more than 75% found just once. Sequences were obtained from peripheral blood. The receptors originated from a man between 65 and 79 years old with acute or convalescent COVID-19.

The CDR3 sequence is CASSSGGLLTDTQYF. The CDR3 DNA is TGCGCCAGCAGCTCTGGGGGACTATTAACAGATACGCAGTATTTT. The rearrangement uses TRBV5-1 and TRBJ2-3, with 7 positions matching TRBD2. The germline CDR1 and CDR2 sequences are SGHRS and YFSETQ. CDR3 length equals 15 residues. The V and J ends lost 3 bases and 3 bases, in that order; junction bases with no gene match: 7.

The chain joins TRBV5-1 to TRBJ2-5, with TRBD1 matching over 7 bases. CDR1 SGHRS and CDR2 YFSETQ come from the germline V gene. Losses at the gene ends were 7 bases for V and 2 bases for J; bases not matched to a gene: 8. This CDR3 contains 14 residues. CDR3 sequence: CASATQGVQETQYF. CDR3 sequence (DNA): TGCGCCAGCGCTACCCAGGGGGTTCAAGAGACCCAGTACTTC.

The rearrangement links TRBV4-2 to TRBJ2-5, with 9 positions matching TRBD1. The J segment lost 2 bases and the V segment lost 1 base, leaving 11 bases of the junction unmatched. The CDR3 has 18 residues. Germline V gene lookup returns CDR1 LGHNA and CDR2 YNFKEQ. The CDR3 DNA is TGTGCCAGCAGCCAAGGGAAAGCGGGACAGGGCGTTCAAGAGACCCAGTACTTC. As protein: CASSQGKAGQGVQETQYF.

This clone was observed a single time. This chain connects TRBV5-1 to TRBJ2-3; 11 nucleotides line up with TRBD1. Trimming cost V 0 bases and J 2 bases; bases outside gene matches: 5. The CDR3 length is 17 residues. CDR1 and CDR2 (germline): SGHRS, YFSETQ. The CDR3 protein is CASSLGTGGFSTDTQYF. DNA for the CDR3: TGCGCCAGCAGCTTGGGGACAGGGGGCTTTTCCACAGATACGCAGTATTTT.

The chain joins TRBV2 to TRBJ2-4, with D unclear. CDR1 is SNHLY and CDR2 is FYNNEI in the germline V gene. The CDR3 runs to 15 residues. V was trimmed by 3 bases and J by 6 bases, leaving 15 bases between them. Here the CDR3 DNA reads TGTGCCAGCAGTGACCTAGTACCCGGAGTAAACATTCAGTACTTC. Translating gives CASSDLVPGVNIQYF.

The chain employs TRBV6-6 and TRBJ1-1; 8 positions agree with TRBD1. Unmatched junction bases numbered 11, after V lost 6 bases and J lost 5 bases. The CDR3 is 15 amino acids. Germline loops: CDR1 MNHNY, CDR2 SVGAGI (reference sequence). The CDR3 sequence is CASRRHGQGLTEAFF. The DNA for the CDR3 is TGTGCCAGCAGACGACACGGACAGGGTCTGACTGAAGCTTTCTTT.

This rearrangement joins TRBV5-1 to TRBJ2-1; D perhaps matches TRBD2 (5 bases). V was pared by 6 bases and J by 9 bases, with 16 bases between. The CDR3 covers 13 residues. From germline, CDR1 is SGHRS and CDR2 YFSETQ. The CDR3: CASNSRSSGEQFF. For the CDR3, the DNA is TGCGCCAGCAATTCGCGATCCAGCGGTGAGCAGTTCTTC.

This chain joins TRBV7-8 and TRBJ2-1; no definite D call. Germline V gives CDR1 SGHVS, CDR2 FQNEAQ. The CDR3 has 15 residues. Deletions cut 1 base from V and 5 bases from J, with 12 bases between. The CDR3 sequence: CASSLDPLLNNEQFF. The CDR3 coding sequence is TGTGCCAGCAGCTTAGACCCCCTACTCAACAATGAGCAGTTCTTC.

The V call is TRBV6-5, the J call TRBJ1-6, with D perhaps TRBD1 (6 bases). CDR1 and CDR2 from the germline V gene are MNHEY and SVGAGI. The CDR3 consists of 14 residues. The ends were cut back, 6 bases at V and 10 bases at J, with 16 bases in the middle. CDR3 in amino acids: CASRLGQGSSPLHF. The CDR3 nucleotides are TGTGCCAGCAGACTAGGTCAGGGGAGCTCACCCCTCCACTTT.

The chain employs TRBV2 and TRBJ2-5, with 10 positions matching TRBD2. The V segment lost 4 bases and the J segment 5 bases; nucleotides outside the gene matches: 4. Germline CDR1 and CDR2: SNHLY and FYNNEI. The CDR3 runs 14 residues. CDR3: CASSGTSGAETQYF. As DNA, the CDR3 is TGTGCCAGCAGTGGGACTAGCGGTGCGGAGACCCAGTACTTC.

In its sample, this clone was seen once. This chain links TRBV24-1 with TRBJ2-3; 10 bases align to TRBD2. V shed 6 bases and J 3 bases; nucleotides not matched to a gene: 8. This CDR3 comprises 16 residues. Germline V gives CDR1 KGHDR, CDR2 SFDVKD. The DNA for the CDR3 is TGTGCCACCAGTCCTGGAGCGGGAGGGCCAACAGATACGCAGTATTTT. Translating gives CATSPGAGGPTDTQYF.

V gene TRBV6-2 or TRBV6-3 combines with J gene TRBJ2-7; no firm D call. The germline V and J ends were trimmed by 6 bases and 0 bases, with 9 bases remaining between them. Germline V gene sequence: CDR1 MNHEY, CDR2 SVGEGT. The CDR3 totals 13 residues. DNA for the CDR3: TGTGCCAGCAGCCTAACCTACTCCTACGAGCAGTACTTC. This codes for CASSLTYSYEQYF.

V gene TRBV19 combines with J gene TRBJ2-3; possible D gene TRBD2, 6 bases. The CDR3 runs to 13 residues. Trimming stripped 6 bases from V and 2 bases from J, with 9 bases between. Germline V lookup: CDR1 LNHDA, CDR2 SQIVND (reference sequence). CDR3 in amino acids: CASSPRDTDTQYF. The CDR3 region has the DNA TGTGCCAGTAGCCCGCGGGACACAGATACGCAGTATTTT.

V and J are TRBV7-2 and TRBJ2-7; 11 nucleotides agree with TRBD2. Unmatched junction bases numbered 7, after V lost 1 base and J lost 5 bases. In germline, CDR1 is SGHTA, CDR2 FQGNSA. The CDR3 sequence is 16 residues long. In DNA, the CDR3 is TGTGCCAGCAGCTTAGGTAGCGGGAGGGTGATCAACGAGCAGTACTTC. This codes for CASSLGSGRVINEQYF.

CDR3 region: CASSPRGLAGDGGETQYF. The CDR3 nucleotides are TGTGCCAGCAGCCCCAGAGGACTAGCGGGAGACGGGGGAGAGACCCAGTACTTC. This rearrangement joins TRBV3-1 (or the pseudogene TRBV3-2) to TRBJ2-5; TRBD2 matches at 13 bases. This CDR3 comprises 18 residues. Losses at the gene ends were 4 bases for V and 4 bases for J; bases not matched to a gene: 12. The V gene's germline CDR1 is LGHDT and CDR2 YNNKEL (reference sequence).

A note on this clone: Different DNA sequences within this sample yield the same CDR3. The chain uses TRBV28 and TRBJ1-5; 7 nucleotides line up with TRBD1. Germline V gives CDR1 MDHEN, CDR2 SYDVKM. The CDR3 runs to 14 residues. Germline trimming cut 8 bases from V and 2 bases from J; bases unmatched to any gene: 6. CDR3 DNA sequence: TGTGCCAGCTCCTCAGGGGGTGGCAATCAGCCCCAGCATTTT. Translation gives CASSSGGGNQPQHF.

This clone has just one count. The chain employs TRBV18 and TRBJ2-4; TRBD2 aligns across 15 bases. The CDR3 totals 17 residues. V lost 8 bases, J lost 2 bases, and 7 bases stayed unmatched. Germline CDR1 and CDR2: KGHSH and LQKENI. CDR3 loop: CASEPGLAGGSKNIQYF. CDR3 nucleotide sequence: TGTGCCAGCGAACCGGGACTAGCGGGAGGATCCAAAAACATTCAGTACTTC.

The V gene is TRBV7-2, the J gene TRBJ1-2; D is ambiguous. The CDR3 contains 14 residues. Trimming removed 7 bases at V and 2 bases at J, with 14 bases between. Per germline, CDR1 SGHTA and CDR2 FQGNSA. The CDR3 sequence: CASTPPAENYGYTF. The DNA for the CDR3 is TGTGCCAGCACCCCCCCGGCGGAAAACTATGGCTACACCTTC.

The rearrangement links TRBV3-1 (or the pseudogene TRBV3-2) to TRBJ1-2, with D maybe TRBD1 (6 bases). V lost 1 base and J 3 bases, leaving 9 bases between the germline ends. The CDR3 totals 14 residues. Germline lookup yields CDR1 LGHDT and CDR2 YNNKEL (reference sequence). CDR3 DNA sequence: TGTGCCAGCAGCCAAGTGGGGGCGGACTATGGCTACACCTTC. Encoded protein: CASSQVGADYGYTF.

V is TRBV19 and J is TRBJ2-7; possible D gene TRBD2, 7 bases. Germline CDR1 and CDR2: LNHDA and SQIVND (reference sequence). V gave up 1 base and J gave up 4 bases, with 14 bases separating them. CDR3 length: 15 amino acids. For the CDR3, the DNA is TGTGCCAGTAGTATAGCGGGGGGCCGTGCGTACGAGCAGTACTTC. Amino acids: CASSIAGGRAYEQYF.

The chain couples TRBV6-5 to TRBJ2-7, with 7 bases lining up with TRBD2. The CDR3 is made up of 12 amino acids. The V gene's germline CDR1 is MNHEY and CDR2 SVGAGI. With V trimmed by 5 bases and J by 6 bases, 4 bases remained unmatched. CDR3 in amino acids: CASSLLAGEQYF. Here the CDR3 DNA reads TGTGCCAGCAGTCTTTTAGCGGGCGAGCAGTACTTC.

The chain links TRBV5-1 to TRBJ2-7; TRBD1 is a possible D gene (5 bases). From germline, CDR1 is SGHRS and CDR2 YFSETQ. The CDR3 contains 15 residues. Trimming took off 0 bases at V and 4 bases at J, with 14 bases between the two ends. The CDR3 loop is CASSLGGLSVYEQYF. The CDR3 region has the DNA TGCGCCAGCAGCTTGGGGGGCCTGTCGGTATACGAGCAGTACTTC.